This T cell receptor (beta chain) was sequenced in a study of blood T cell repertoires in COVID-19. Looking at the study overall: Some COVID-19 samples were acute and others convalescent; all came from the United States, Italy and Spain.

The CDR3 is 14 residues long. V lost 6 bases and J lost 2; bases outside the gene matches: 4. CDR1 and CDR2 (germline): MNHEY, SVGAGI. Original processing notes: How many nucleated cells were present was estimated from reference gene primer amplification. Assay used: immunoSEQ multiplex PCR; TCRdb lists only in-frame clones, some missing. V and J calls plus clone size are reproduced from that table; the DNA served to infer D and trimming. The data show 130,000 to 150,000 clones, with around 86% seen just once and more than 6.5% held by the top ten. Sequenced input: peripheral blood. This rearrangement joins TRBV6-5 to TRBJ2-7, with 10 bases fitting TRBD1. The TCR comes from a human donor in a cohort sampled during active COVID-19. CDR3 in DNA: TGTGCCAGCAGATCTGGGACAGGGGCCTACGAGCAGTACTTC. Protein: CASRSGTGAYEQYF.